This entry lists 6 T cell receptor beta chains sequenced from one sample in a study of cytomegalovirus exposure and HLA in healthy donors. The PCR contained 60 Vbeta and 13 Jbeta primers. The protocol was immunoSEQ multiplex PCR, while the TCRdb copy is restricted to in-frame clones and leaves out a portion. The sample records approximately 130,000 clones, 85% to 90% being singletons. The sample taken for sequencing was PBMCs. The receptors come from a woman between 25 and 40 years old in good health and CMV-seronegative.

The rearrangement joins TRBV30 to TRBJ1-5, with a weak D call TRBD1 (5 bases). Looked up from germline, CDR1 is GTSNPN and CDR2 is SVGIG (reference sequence). This CDR3 region has 13 residues. Trimming stripped 2 bases from V and 6 bases from J, with 11 bases between. For the CDR3, the DNA is TGTGCCTGGAGTAGGGGAGGCGGTCAGCCCCAGCATTTT. Its translation: CAWSRGGGQPQHF.

This chain links TRBV9 with TRBJ1-2; the D gene is possibly TRBD1 (5 bases). V dropped 0 bases and J dropped 4 bases, with 13 bases sitting between them. This CDR3 region has 15 residues. Germline CDR1 and CDR2: SGDLS and YYNGEE. CDR3 sequence (DNA): TGTGCCAGCAGCGTAGGATGGACACCCAGCTATGGCTACACCTTC. It is translated as CASSVGWTPSYGYTF. The full variable domain, its missing parts supplied by reference TRBV9 and TRBJ1-2, is DSGVTQTPKHLITATGQRVTLRCSPRSGDLSVYWYQQSLDQGLQFLIQYYNGEERAKGNILERFSAQQFPDLHSELNLSSLELGDSALYFCASSVGWTPSYGYTFGSGTRLTVV.

The chain uses TRBV28 and TRBJ1-1; D ambiguous. Trimming left V 6 bases short and J 0 bases short, with 11 bases between. Germline V gene sequence: CDR1 MDHEN, CDR2 SYDVKM. The CDR3 is 14 amino acids. CDR3 in DNA: TGTGCCAGCAGCTCGACATGGATGAACACTGAAGCTTTCTTT. Translating it yields CASSSTWMNTEAFF.

The chain recombines TRBV7-9 with TRBJ2-1; TRBD1 aligns across 8 bases. This CDR3 is built from 17 residues. CDR1 SEHNR and CDR2 FQNEAQ come from the germline V gene (reference sequence). V gave up 1 base and J gave up 5 bases; unmatched junction bases: 10. In DNA, the CDR3 is TGTGCCAGCAGCTTAGAGGATGGCAGGGGGCCGGACAATGAGCAGTTCTTC. This sequence encodes CASSLEDGRGPDNEQFF.

Points on this clone: Other DNA sequences from this sample encode an identical CDR3 as well. The chain uses TRBV11-2 and TRBJ2-7; no clear D. The CDR3 is 11 amino acids. Trimming took off 6 bases at V and 2 bases at J, with 5 bases between the two ends. CDR1 and CDR2 from the germline V gene are SGHAT and FQNNGV. In DNA form, the CDR3 reads TGTGCCAGCAGTCCCGCCTACGAGCAGTACTTC. Translated: CASSPAYEQYF.

The chain links TRBV7-8 to TRBJ2-1, with D possibly being TRBD2 (6 bases). In germline, CDR1 is SGHVS, CDR2 FQNEAQ. This CDR3 comprises 15 residues. V lost 2 bases and J 7 bases, leaving 15 bases between the germline ends. CDR3 sequence: CASSLILAQLNEQFF. In nucleotides, the CDR3 is TGTGCCAGCAGCTTAATCCTAGCGCAACTAAATGAGCAGTTCTTC. The complete variable domain, with remaining parts taken from reference TRBV7-8 and TRBJ2-1, reads GAGVSQSPRYKVAKRGQDVALRCDPISGHVSLFWYQQALGQGPEFLTYFQNEAQLDKSGLPSDRFFAERPEGSVSTLKIQRTQQEDSAVYLCASSLILAQLNEQFFGPGTRLTVL.